A selection of T cell receptor beta chains follows, all from one sample in a study of cytomegalovirus exposure and HLA in healthy donors. Assay: immunoSEQ multiplex PCR; the TCRdb copy retains only in-frame clones and omits some. The top ten hold approximately 2.4% of the sample, which has 95,000 to 110,000 clones, roughly 82% seen once. What was sequenced was PBMCs. All receptors derive from a man younger than 45 in good health and CMV-seropositive. Each CDR3 is given with its conserved first and last residue. Fields, in order: V gene, clone size, J gene, D gene, CDR3 DNA, CDR3 protein. D genes are given only for firm matches. Some rows have no size entry. The others give once, few or many, or a class for an expanded clone.

TRBV6-1	.	TRBJ1-5	TRBD1	TGTGCCAGCAGGATGACAGGGGGAGCGGGGCCCCAGCATTTT	CASRMTGGAGPQHF
TRBV29-1	.	TRBJ2-2	.	TGCAGCGTCGGGATGGTTAACACCGGGGAGCTGTTTTTT	CSVGMVNTGELFF
TRBV6-1	.	TRBJ1-1	TRBD1	TGTGCCAGCAGAACAAACAGGGGAAGGACTGAAGCTTTCTTT	CASRTNRGRTEAFF
TRBV9	.	TRBJ1-3	.	TGTGCCAGCAGTGAAACCGGGACAACCGGAAACACCATATATTTT	CASSETGTTGNTIYF
TRBV9	.	TRBJ2-1	.	TGTGCCAGCAGCGTAGGAGCAGGGACCTACAATGAGCAGTTCTTC	CASSVGAGTYNEQFF
TRBV18	.	TRBJ1-1	TRBD1	TGTGCCAGCTCACCGGGGAGGACAGGAAAAGAAGCTTTCTTT	CASSPGRTGKEAFF
TRBV10-3	.	TRBJ1-2	TRBD1	TGTGCCATCAGTGAAAACCAGGGGGCTGGCTATGGCTACACCTTC	CAISENQGAGYGYTF
TRBV5-1	once	TRBJ2-7	.	TGCGCCAGCAGCTTGGAGGGGGTTTTCTCCTACGAGCAGTACTTC	CASSLEGVFSYEQYF
TRBV18	.	TRBJ1-1	.	TGTGCCAGCTCACCACCTCTGCGACAGGAAGCTTTCTTT	CASSPPLRQEAFF
TRBV7-2	.	TRBJ1-3	TRBD1	TGTGCCAGCAGCGCAAGGGGGCTCTCTGGAAACACCATATATTTT	CASSARGLSGNTIYF
TRBV7-9	.	TRBJ2-3	.	TGTGCCAGCAGCTCCTTGGGAAACGGGGTAGATACGCAGTATTTT	CASSSLGNGVDTQYF
TRBV7-2	.	TRBJ1-2	.	TGTGCCAGCAGCTTAATGGCGTCAACGACAGATGGCTACACCTTC	CASSLMASTTDGYTF
TRBV19	few	TRBJ1-2	.	TGTGCCAGTAGTATCTCCGGACAGAACTATGGCTACACCTTC	CASSISGQNYGYTF
TRBV4-1	.	TRBJ2-7	.	TGCGCCAGCAGCCAAGATGACACTTACGAGCAGTACTTC	CASSQDDTYEQYF
TRBV7-9	.	TRBJ1-2	.	TGTGCCAGCAGCGGACGAGGGGGAACGGACTATGGCTACACCTTC	CASSGRGGTDYGYTF
TRBV29-1	.	TRBJ1-1	TRBD1	TGCAGCGTCGCTGGGACAGAAACTCTTGAAGCTTTCTTT	CSVAGTETLEAFF
TRBV6-1	.	TRBJ2-6	.	TGTGCCAGCAGTCTTACAGGTACTGGGGCCAACGGCCTGACTTTC	CASSLTGTGANGLTF
TRBV6-1	.	TRBJ1-1	.	TGTGCCAGCACCCCGGGAAGGTGGGCCGGGACTGAAGCTTTCTTT	CASTPGRWAGTEAFF
TRBV19	.	TRBJ2-1	.	TGTGCCAGTAGTACAGGACAGAGAGAATACAATGAGCAGTTCTTC	CASSTGQREYNEQFF
TRBV27	.	TRBJ2-7	.	TGTGCCAGCAGTATGGCTCAGGGGATACGCGAGCAGTACTTC	CASSMAQGIREQYF
TRBV19	.	TRBJ1-1	.	TGTGCCACTTGGGGTGGGCAGGGTGGCACTGAAGCTTTCTTT	CATWGGQGGTEAFF
TRBV6-5	.	TRBJ1-2	TRBD1	TGTGCCAGCAGTCAGGGACAGTCCTACACCTTC	CASSQGQSYTF
TRBV11-3	few	TRBJ2-3	.	TGTGCCAGCAGCTCTACTAGCCCCGATACGCAGTATTTT	CASSSTSPDTQYF
TRBV13	few	TRBJ1-3	TRBD1	TGTGCCAGCAGCGTGGGGGGGACAGGGAGAAACACCATATATTTT	CASSVGGTGRNTIYF
TRBV7-9	.	TRBJ1-3	TRBD1	TGTGCCAGCAGGCTCAGGGGGCCGGAAAACACCATATATTTT	CASRLRGPENTIYF
TRBV19	few	TRBJ1-5	.	TGTGCCAGTAGTCTGGGTATTGCGGCCACTCAGCCCCAGCATTTT	CASSLGIAATQPQHF